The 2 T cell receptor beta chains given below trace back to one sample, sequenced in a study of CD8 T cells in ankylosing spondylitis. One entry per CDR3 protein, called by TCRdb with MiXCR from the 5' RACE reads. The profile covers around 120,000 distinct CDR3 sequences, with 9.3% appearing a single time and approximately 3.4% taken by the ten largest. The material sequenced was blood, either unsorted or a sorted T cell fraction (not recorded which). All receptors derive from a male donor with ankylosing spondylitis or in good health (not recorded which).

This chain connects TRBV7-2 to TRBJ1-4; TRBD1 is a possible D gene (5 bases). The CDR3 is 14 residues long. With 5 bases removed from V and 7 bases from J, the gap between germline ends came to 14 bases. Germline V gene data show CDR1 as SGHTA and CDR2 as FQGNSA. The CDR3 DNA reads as TGTGCCAGCAGCCATTTGGGGGGAACTGAAAAACTGTTTTTT. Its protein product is CASSHLGGTEKLFF. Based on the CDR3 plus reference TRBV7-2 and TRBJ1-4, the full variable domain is GAGVSQSPSNKVTEKGKDVELRCDPISGHTALYWYRQSLGQGLEFLIYFQGNSAPDKSGLPSDRFSAERTGGSVSTLTIQRTQQEDSAVYLCASSHLGGTEKLFFGSGTQLSVL.

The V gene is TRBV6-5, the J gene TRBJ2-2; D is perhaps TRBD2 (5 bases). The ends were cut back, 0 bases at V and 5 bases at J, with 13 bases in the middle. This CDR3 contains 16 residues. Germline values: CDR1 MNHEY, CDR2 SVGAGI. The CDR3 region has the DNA TGTGCCAGCAGTTACTCGAAGCGGAGGAGAACCGGGGAGCTGTTTTTT. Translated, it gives CASSYSKRRRTGELFF.